This T cell receptor beta chain was obtained from a study of blood T cell repertoires in COVID-19. The method was immunoSEQ multiplex PCR; TCRdb's version includes in-frame clones alone and lacks a portion of them. The repertoire consists of around 480,000 clones, with about nine tenths occurring once and the leading ten covering around 0.7%. V was pared by 3 bases and J by 0 bases, with 9 bases between. The CDR3 consists of 14 residues. Germline V lookup: CDR1 KGHSH, CDR2 LQKENI. Recruits, aged roughly 18 to 90 years, lived in 25 or so US areas. The clonotype comes from a woman aged 18-30 years who had recovered from COVID-19. Specimen: PBMCs or T cells enriched from blood (not recorded which). The chain joins TRBV18 to TRBJ2-7; possibly TRBD2 for D (5 bases). This CDR3 reads CASSPATSSYEQYF. DNA for the CDR3: TGTGCCAGCTCACCTGCCACTAGCTCCTACGAGCAGTACTTC.